The clone carrying this T cell receptor beta chain has only one observation. The assay was immunoSEQ multiplex PCR, and TCRdb's table has in-frame clones only and misses some. The table includes some 40,000 clones, approximately 86% detected once. The sample belongs to a study of blood T cell repertoires in COVID-19. Study overall: The study drew acute and convalescent COVID-19 samples from the United States, Italy and Spain.

Germline V gene data show CDR1 as LGHDT and CDR2 as YNNKEL (reference sequence). This CDR3 comprises 12 residues. V trimming: 4 bases; J trimming: 9 bases; junction bases outside the gene matches: 3. This clonotype originated in a woman older than 75 with acute or convalescent COVID-19. The specimen sequenced was peripheral blood. The V gene is TRBV3-1 (or the pseudogene TRBV3-2), the J gene TRBJ2-3, with TRBD2 identical over 8 bases. This CDR3 is CASSPLAGTQYF. For the CDR3, the DNA is TGTGCCAGCAGCCCGTTAGCGGGGACGCAGTATTTT.